This TCR beta chain was observed in a study of blood T cell repertoires in COVID-19. Deletions cut 5 bases from V and 4 bases from J, with 8 bases between. The germline V gene encodes CDR1 SEHNR and CDR2 FQNEAQ (reference sequence). The CDR3 runs 12 residues. Measured with immunoSEQ multiplex PCR; TCRdb has only the in-frame clones, and not every one. The sample comprises about 130,000 clones, around 86% of which are singletons, and about an eighth rests with the top ten. The Seattle patients, enrolled during active infection, were followed longitudinally. The source of this sequence is a woman in her 70s with COVID-19, enrolled during active disease. The J gene is TRBJ2-5, the V gene TRBV7-9; possibly TRBD2 for D (6 bases). The sequenced sample was peripheral blood. CDR3 amino acids: CASSAGLETQYF. CDR3 coding DNA: TGTGCCAGCAGCGCGGGACTAGAGACCCAGTACTTC.